This T cell receptor (beta chain) was obtained from a study of blood T cells in healthy people across ages. General study findings and limits: The donors' CMV status was not determined, possibly confounding changes in expanded clonotypes.

Next came a second PCR, run for about 7 to 11 cycles, which used a sample-barcoded 5' primer along with a J-beta primer mix. Unique molecular identifiers of 12 random nucleotides labeled each cDNA. TCRdb analysed the 5' RACE reads with MiXCR anew, one entry per CDR3 protein. This table holds 1.5 million to 2 million distinct CDR3 sequences, roughly 27% found once. The ends were cut back, 6 bases at V and 3 bases at J, with 9 bases in the middle. The CDR3 is made up of 13 amino acids. Germline CDR1 and CDR2: ENHRY and SYGVKD. With respect to this clonotype: Antigen unknown.

What was sequenced was blood. This sequence was found in a woman in her 30s in good health. The V and J genes are TRBV10-3 and TRBJ2-1; D gene unclear. The CDR3 loop reads CAIRQSDYNEQFF. CDR3 nucleotides: TGTGCCATCAGACAGTCTGACTACAATGAGCAGTTCTTC.